Each of the 26 T cell receptor beta chains below was sequenced from the same sample in a study of T cells in Graves' hyperthyroidism and ophthalmopathy. There were TCR beta CDR3 regions amplified from RNA transcripts. The study used the HTBI primer set for a first-round RT-PCR of the TCR CDR3. MiXCR was run by TCRdb on the multiplex PCR reads, yielding one entry per CDR3 protein. The sample yields about 350,000 distinct CDR3 sequences, roughly 13% seen once. The source material was blood. The receptors stem from a woman between 40 and 55 years old with Graves' ophthalmopathy.

This clonotype was counted between two and nine times. The rearrangement joins TRBV20-1 to TRBJ1-6; D gene uncertain. Germline V gene sequence: CDR1 DFQATT, CDR2 SNEGSKA (reference sequence). The CDR3 runs 15 residues. The V end was cut by 3 bases, the J end by 7 bases, with 16 bases between. DNA of the CDR3: TGCAGTGCTAGCCTCCCTGGGGTGGGAAATTCACCCCTCCACTTT. Its protein is CSASLPGVGNSPLHF.

This clonotype was counted many times. The CDR3 nucleotides are TGTGCCAGCAGTAAAGGTGGACAGAACAATGAGCAGTTCTTC. This encodes CASSKGGQNNEQFF. This chain links TRBV28 with TRBJ2-1; tentative D call: TRBD1 (6 bases). From germline, CDR1 is MDHEN and CDR2 SYDVKM. CDR3 length: 14 residues. V lost 5 bases and J 5 bases, leaving 13 bases between the germline ends.

The chain links TRBV20-1 to TRBJ2-7; the match to TRBD1 covers 7 bases. CDR3 length equals 13 residues. Trimming cost V 6 bases and J 3 bases; bases outside gene matches: 8. In germline, CDR1 is DFQATT, CDR2 SNEGSKA (reference sequence). The DNA of the CDR3 is TGCAGTGCGCGCGGACAGGCCGACTACGAGCAGTACTTC. Protein: CSARGQADYEQYF.

This clonotype occurred many times. The V gene is TRBV27, the J gene TRBJ1-6, with 8 positions matching TRBD1. The J segment lost 7 bases and the V segment lost 5 bases, leaving 19 bases of the junction unmatched. The CDR3 totals 19 residues. Germline V gene data show CDR1 as MNHEY and CDR2 as SMNVEV (reference sequence). CDR3 DNA sequence: TGTGCCAGCAGTGGAACCGGGCTAGGACAGGGAGTTGGGAATTCACCCCTCCACTTT. Its translation: CASSGTGLGQGVGNSPLHF.

This clonotype has at least ten counts. The chain joins TRBV2 to TRBJ2-7; 7 bases map to TRBD1. The CDR3 runs 11 residues. Germline values: CDR1 SNHLY, CDR2 FYNNEI. J was trimmed by 6 bases and V by 4 bases; bases with no gene match: 0. In DNA form, the CDR3 reads TGTGCCAGCAGTGGGGACAGCGAGCAGTACTTC. This translates into CASSGDSEQYF.

This clonotype showed up many times. The chain is built from TRBV27 and TRBJ1-5, with D possibly being TRBD1 (5 bases). This CDR3 is built from 13 residues. Germline CDR1 MNHEY, CDR2 SMNVEV (reference sequence). Between the trimmed V and J ends, which lost 4 bases and 2 bases, there was a span of 6 bases. The CDR3 sequence is CASSWDGNQPQHF. The CDR3, as DNA: TGTGCCAGCAGTTGGGACGGCAATCAGCCCCAGCATTTT.

This clonotype was seen only a few times. Just one base apart from a much larger clone, this may be a read error. The V and J genes are TRBV2 and TRBJ2-6, with D possibly matching TRBD1 (5 bases). The CDR3 runs to 14 residues. Germline CDR1 SNHLY, CDR2 FYNNEI. CDR3: CASSEVSGANVPTF. The CDR3 DNA sequence: TGTGCCAGCAGTGAAGTGTCTGGGGCCAACGTCCCGACTTTC. Based on the CDR3 plus reference TRBV2 and TRBJ2-6, the full variable domain is EPEVTQTPSHQVTQMGQEVILRCVPISNHLYFYWYRQILGQKVEFLVSFYNNEISEKSEIFDDQFSVERPDGSNFTLKIRSTKLEDSAMYFCASSEVSGANVPTFGAGSRLTVL.

This clonotype appeared many times. The junction shows a germline mismatch at one end, possibly a read error. This chain joins TRBV7-9 and TRBJ2-5; D not certain. The V gene's germline CDR1 is SEHNR and CDR2 FQNEAQ (reference sequence). This CDR3 is 11 amino acids long. The CDR3 DNA follows: TGTGCCGGCAGATCTTGGGAGACCCAGTACTTC. The encoded protein is CAGRSWETQYF.

Worth noting for this clonotype: Possible read error: a much larger clone is one base away. The chain joins TRBV2 to TRBJ2-2; 7 bases are shared with TRBD2. This CDR3 comprises 15 residues. Germline V gene data show CDR1 as SNHLY and CDR2 as FYNNEI. Germline trimming cut 6 bases from V and 2 bases from J; bases unmatched to any gene: 6. The CDR3 DNA reads as TGTGCCAGCAGCAGTCCGGGGGGAAACACCGGGGAGCTGTTTTTT. It specifies CASSSPGGNTGELFF.

This clonotype has just a few counts. The chain joins TRBV10-2 to TRBJ1-2, with TRBD1 matching 7 bases. Germline values: CDR1 WSHSY, CDR2 SAAADI. The V gene end was trimmed by 0 bases and the J gene end by 4 bases; junction bases not matched to a gene: 2. CDR3 length equals 14 residues. DNA for the CDR3: TGCGCCAGCAGTGAGTCCGGGACAGCCTATGGCTACACCTTC. Translated: CASSESGTAYGYTF.

In its sample, this clonotype was seen many times. The chain employs TRBV10-3 and TRBJ2-5; no clear D. Trimming shortened V by 0 bases and J by 7 bases, and 9 bases separated the two germline ends. The CDR3 contains 13 residues. The germline V gene has CDR1 ENHRY and CDR2 SYGVKD. The CDR3 sequence: CAISESLGSTQYF. CDR3 bases: TGTGCCATCAGTGAGTCGCTAGGATCGACCCAGTACTTC.

This chain links TRBV5-1 with TRBJ2-2; 7 bases fit TRBD2. CDR1 SGHRS and CDR2 YFSETQ come from the germline V gene. J gave up 0 bases and V 7 bases, and 3 bases lay outside the gene matches. CDR3 size: 14 residues. DNA for the CDR3: TGCGCCAGCTCGGGGGGTCCGAACACCGGGGAGCTGTTTTTT. Its translation is CASSGGPNTGELFF.

This clonotype was seen ten or more times. Germline and junction disagree at one end, which may indicate a read error. The V gene is TRBV7-9, the J gene TRBJ2-1; D gene unclear. In germline, CDR1 is SEHNR, CDR2 FQNEAQ (reference sequence). This CDR3 has 17 residues. The chain's CDR3 is CTSSLGKGRARGDEQFF. The CDR3 nucleotides are TGTACCAGCAGCTTAGGGAAAGGGCGCGCCCGTGGGGATGAGCAGTTCTTC.

This clonotype appeared many times. V and J are TRBV11-2 and TRBJ2-3, with a weak D call TRBD2 (6 bases). The V gene's germline CDR1 is SGHAT and CDR2 FQNNGV. This CDR3 region has 14 residues. Deletions cut 1 base from V and 5 bases from J, with 10 bases between. In DNA, the CDR3 is TGTGCCAGCAGCTTAGTTGGGGGGATAGATACGCAGTATTTT. It yields the protein CASSLVGGIDTQYF.

This clonotype was counted many times. J is TRBJ2-5 and V is TRBV12-3 or TRBV12-4; perhaps TRBD2 as D (5 bases). The CDR3 runs 15 residues. V lost 5 bases and J 3 bases, leaving 16 bases between the germline ends. For the CDR3, the DNA is TGTGCCAGCAGTCAGCCACAACTAGGAAAAGAGACCCAGTACTTC. It yields the protein CASSQPQLGKETQYF.

CDR3 protein: CATSDPRRGGYGYTF. The CDR3 nucleotides are TGTGCCACCAGTGACCCCCGGCGGGGTGGCTATGGCTACACCTTC. This chain connects TRBV24-1 to TRBJ1-2; D gene ambiguous. The CDR3 contains 15 residues. Germline CDR1 reads KGHDR; CDR2 reads SFDVKD. V dropped 4 bases and J dropped 4 bases, with 15 bases sitting between them.

V and J are TRBV5-1 and TRBJ1-1; the D gene is possibly TRBD1 (5 bases). The ends were cut back, 4 bases at V and 6 bases at J, with 16 bases in the middle. CDR1 is SGHRS, CDR2 YFSETQ, per germline. This CDR3 is built from 14 residues. CDR3 bases: TGCGCCAGCAGCCGGGGCGCTAGTATCGCTGAAGCTTTCTTT. Translation gives CASSRGASIAEAFF.

The V gene is TRBV27, the J gene TRBJ2-5; 14 bases agree with TRBD2. J gave up 1 base and V 5 bases, and 9 bases lay outside the gene matches. The germline gives CDR1 MNHEY, CDR2 SMNVEV (reference sequence). CDR3 size: 18 residues. In DNA, the CDR3 is TGTGCCAGCAGTCCCCGACTAGCGGGGGGGTGGGGCCAAGAGACCCAGTACTTC. Its translation is CASSPRLAGGWGQETQYF.

This chain connects TRBV18 to TRBJ1-3; D gene uncertain. From germline, CDR1 is KGHSH and CDR2 LQKENI. The CDR3 runs to 14 residues. Trimming removed 3 bases from V and 0 bases from J, with 6 bases in between. The CDR3 is CASSPGISGNTIYF. The CDR3 DNA reads as TGTGCCAGCTCACCGGGTATCTCTGGAAACACCATATATTTT.

This clonotype was seen repeatedly, ten times or more. The rearrangement uses TRBV2 and TRBJ2-5; 10 bases align to TRBD2. The germline V gene has CDR1 SNHLY and CDR2 FYNNEI. The CDR3 extends over 14 amino acids. The V and J ends lost 6 bases and 2 bases, in that order; junction bases with no gene match: 3. In DNA, the CDR3 is TGTGCCAGCAGAGGAGCGGGAGGGCAAGAGACCCAGTACTTC. Its translation is CASRGAGGQETQYF.

The gene calls are TRBV4-2 and TRBJ1-2; D may be TRBD1 (5 bases). The CDR3 is made up of 15 amino acids. The germline gives CDR1 LGHNA, CDR2 YNFKEQ. The V end was cut by 0 bases, the J end by 6 bases, with 14 bases between. The CDR3 loop is CASSQDGQGLDGYTF. The CDR3 region has the DNA TGTGCCAGCAGCCAAGATGGGCAGGGCCTTGATGGCTACACCTTC.

This clonotype was counted ten times or more. CDR3 region: CASSLVGGQGEHYGYTF. The CDR3 bases are TGCGCCAGCAGCTTGGTTGGAGGACAGGGGGAGCACTATGGCTACACCTTC. The V and J genes are TRBV5-1 and TRBJ1-2; TRBD1 aligns across 10 bases. CDR3 length: 17 amino acids. Looked up from germline, CDR1 is SGHRS and CDR2 is YFSETQ. The ends lost 0 bases at V and 3 bases at J; junction bases unmatched: 8.

As for this clonotype: A much larger clone differs by one base, so this may be a read error. The chain uses TRBV16 and TRBJ1-6; D is possibly TRBD1 (6 bases). The CDR3 sequence is 15 residues long. V shed 5 bases and J shed 7 bases, with 15 bases lying between them. Germline assignment: CDR1 KGHSY and CDR2 FQNENV. This CDR3 reads CASSYLDRGNSPLHF. Written as DNA, the CDR3 is TGTGCCAGCAGCTATTTGGACAGAGGGAATTCACCCCTCCACTTT.

This chain links TRBV6-2 or TRBV6-3 with TRBJ2-1; D is possibly TRBD2 (5 bases). Looked up from germline, CDR1 is MNHEY and CDR2 is SVGEGT. Trimming cost V 8 bases and J 0 bases, with 14 bases left between them. This CDR3 is 15 amino acids long. CDR3 sequence reads: CASSKRKVSYNEQFF. The CDR3 nucleotides read TGTGCCAGCTCCAAGCGGAAGGTCTCCTACAATGAGCAGTTCTTC.

This clonotype has ten or more counts. The chain carries TRBV20-1 and TRBJ2-1; the match to TRBD1 covers 9 bases. J gave up 6 bases and V 6 bases, and 9 bases lay outside the gene matches. The CDR3 consists of 14 residues. Germline assignment: CDR1 DFQATT and CDR2 SNEGSKA (reference sequence). The CDR3 sequence is CSADRDRAGNEQFF. The CDR3 DNA follows: TGCAGTGCAGATCGGGACAGGGCGGGCAATGAGCAGTTCTTC.

This clonotype came up a few times. The chain is built from TRBV27 and TRBJ1-2; unclear D gene. Germline V gene sequence: CDR1 MNHEY, CDR2 SMNVEV (reference sequence). Trimming left V 3 bases short and J 1 base short, with 6 bases between. This CDR3 has 13 amino acids. CDR3 DNA sequence: TGTGCCAGCAGTTTGAGGCTTAACTATGGCTACACCTTC. This sequence encodes CASSLRLNYGYTF.